The clone carrying this TCR beta chain is a singleton in its sample. The ends were cut back, 4 bases at V and 2 bases at J, with 12 bases in the middle. The CDR3 has 15 amino acids. Germline assignment: CDR1 MNHEY and CDR2 SVGEGT. Data came from immunoSEQ multiplex PCR; TCRdb stores just in-frame clones and leaves some out. The sample yields about 160,000 clones, about 90% seen once. These data come from a study of blood T cell repertoires in COVID-19. On the study more broadly: The United States, Italy and Spain provided the acute and convalescent COVID-19 samples.

This TCR came from a man aged 25-45 years with COVID-19, enrolled during active disease. Sequenced material: peripheral blood. V is TRBV6-2 or TRBV6-3 and J is TRBJ1-5; D possibly corresponds to TRBD1 (6 bases). The chain's CDR3 is CASSLGGLGNQPQHF. CDR3 bases: TGTGCCAGCAGTTTGGGGGGGCTGGGCAATCAGCCCCAGCATTTT.